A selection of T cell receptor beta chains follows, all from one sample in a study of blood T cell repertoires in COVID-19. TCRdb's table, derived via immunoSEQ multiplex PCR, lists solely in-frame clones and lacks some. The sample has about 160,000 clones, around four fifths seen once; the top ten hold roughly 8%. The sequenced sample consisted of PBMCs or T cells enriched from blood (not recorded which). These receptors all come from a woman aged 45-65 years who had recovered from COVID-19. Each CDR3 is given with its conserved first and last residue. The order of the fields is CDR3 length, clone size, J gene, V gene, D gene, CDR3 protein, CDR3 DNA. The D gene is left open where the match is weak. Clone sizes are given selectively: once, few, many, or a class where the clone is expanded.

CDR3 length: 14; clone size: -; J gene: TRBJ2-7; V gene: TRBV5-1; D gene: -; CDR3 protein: CASSLMGGYYEQYF; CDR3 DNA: TGCGCCAGCAGCTTAATGGGAGGATACTACGAGCAGTACTTC
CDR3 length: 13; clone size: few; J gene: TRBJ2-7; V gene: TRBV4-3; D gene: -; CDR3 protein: CASSQGSSYEQYF; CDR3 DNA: TGCGCCAGCAGCCAAGGTAGCTCCTACGAGCAGTACTTC
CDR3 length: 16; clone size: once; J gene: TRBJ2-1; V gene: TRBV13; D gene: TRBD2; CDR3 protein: CASSPQREGYYNEQFF; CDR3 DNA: TGTGCCAGCAGCCCTCAGCGGGAGGGCTACTACAATGAGCAGTTCTTC
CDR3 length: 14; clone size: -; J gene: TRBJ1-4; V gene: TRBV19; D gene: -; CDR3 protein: CASSMSGTNEKLFF; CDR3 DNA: TGTGCCAGTAGTATGTCCGGTACTAATGAAAAACTGTTTTTT
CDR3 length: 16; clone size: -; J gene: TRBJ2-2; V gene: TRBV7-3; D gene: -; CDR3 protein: CASSRRPGLSSGELFF; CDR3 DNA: TGTGCCAGCAGCCGACGGCCGGGACTCTCATCCGGGGAGCTGTTTTTT
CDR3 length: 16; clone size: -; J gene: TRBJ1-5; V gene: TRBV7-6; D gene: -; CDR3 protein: CASSLGAGGLNQPQHF; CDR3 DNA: TGTGCCAGCAGCTTAGGCGCGGGGGGACTCAATCAGCCCCAGCATTTT
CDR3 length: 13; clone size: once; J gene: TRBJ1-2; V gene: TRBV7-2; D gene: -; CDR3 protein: CASSLGGAYGYTF; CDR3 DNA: TGTGCCAGCAGCTTAGGCGGGGCCTATGGCTACACCTTC
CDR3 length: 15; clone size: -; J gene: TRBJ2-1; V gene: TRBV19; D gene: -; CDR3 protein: CASSTGSGEHNEQFF; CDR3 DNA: TGTGCCAGTAGTACGGGTTCTGGAGAGCACAATGAGCAGTTCTTC
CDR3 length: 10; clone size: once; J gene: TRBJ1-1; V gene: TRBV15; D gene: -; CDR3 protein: CATPGTEAFF; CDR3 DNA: TGTGCCACCCCCGGCACTGAAGCTTTCTTT
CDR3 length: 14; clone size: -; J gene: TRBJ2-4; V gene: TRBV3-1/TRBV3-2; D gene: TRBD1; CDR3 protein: CASTATGGQNIQYF; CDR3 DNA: TGTGCCAGCACCGCTACAGGGGGCCAAAACATTCAGTACTTC
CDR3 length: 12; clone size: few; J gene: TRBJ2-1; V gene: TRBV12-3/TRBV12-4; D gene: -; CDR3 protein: CASSFLVYEQFF; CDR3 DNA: TGTGCCAGCAGTTTCTTAGTGTATGAGCAGTTCTTC
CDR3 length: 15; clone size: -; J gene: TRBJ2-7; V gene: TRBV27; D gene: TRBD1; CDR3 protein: CASSVNRGGTYEQYF; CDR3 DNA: TGTGCCAGCAGCGTTAACAGGGGTGGCACCTACGAGCAGTACTTC
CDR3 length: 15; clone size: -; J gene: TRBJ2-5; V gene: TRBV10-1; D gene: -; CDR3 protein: CASRRHDSLEETQYF; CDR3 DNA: TGCGCCAGCAGGAGGCACGACTCACTCGAAGAGACCCAGTACTTC
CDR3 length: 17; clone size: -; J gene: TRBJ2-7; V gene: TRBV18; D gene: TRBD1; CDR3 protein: CASSPRGGRDSPVEQYF; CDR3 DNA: TGTGCCAGCTCACCAAGAGGTGGAAGGGACAGCCCTGTAGAGCAGTACTTC
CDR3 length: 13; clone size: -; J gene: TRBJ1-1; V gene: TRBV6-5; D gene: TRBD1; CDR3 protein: CASSYSQGAEAFF; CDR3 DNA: TGTGCCAGCAGTTACTCCCAGGGGGCTGAAGCTTTCTTT
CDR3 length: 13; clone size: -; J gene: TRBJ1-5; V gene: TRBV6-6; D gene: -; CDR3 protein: CASSSAENQPQHF; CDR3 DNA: TGTGCCAGCAGTTCGGCGGAAAATCAGCCCCAGCATTTT
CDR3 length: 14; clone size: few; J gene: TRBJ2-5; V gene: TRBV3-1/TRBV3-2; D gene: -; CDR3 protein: CATSQGRGGDTQYF; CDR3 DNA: TGTGCCACCAGCCAAGGGAGGGGGGGGGACACCCAGTACTTC
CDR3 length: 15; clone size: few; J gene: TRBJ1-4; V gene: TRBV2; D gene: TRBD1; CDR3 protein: CASSKGQTKNEKLFF; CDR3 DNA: TGTGCCAGCAGTAAGGGACAGACAAAAAATGAAAAACTGTTTTTT
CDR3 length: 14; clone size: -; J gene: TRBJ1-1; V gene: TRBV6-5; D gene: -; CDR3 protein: CASSLTGGDTEAFF; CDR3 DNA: TGTGCCAGCAGCCTTACCGGGGGGGACACTGAAGCTTTCTTT
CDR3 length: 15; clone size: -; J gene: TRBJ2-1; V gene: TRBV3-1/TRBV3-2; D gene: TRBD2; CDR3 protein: CASSQEGGGANEQFF; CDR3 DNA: TGTGCCAGCAGCCAAGAGGGCGGGGGGGCGAATGAGCAGTTCTTC
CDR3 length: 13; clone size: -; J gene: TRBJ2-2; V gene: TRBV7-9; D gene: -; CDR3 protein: CASSLGGAGELFF; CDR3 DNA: TGTGCCAGCAGCTTAGGAGGTGCCGGGGAGCTGTTTTTT
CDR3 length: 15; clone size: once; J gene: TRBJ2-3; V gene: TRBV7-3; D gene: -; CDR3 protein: CASSPKDFATDTQYF; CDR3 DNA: TGTGCCAGCAGCCCCAAGGACTTCGCCACAGATACGCAGTATTTT
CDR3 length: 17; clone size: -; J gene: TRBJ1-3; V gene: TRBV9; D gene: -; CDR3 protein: CASSVPFTGQVGNTIYF; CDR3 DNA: TGTGCCAGCAGCGTTCCATTTACAGGGCAAGTTGGAAACACCATATATTTT
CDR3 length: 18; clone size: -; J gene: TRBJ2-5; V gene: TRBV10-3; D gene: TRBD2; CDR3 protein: CAISASSPSGANQETQYF; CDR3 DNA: TGTGCCATCAGTGCGTCTTCACCTAGCGGGGCGAACCAAGAGACCCAGTACTTC
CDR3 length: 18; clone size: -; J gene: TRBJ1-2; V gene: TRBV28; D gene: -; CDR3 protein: CASSRNGILRKANYGYTF; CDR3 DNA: TGTGCCAGCAGTAGGAACGGGATCCTCAGAAAGGCTAACTATGGCTACACCTTC
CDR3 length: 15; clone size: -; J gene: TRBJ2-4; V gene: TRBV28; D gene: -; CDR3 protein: CASSFNVAAKNIQYF; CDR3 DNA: TGTGCCAGCAGTTTTAATGTGGCAGCCAAAAACATTCAGTACTTC
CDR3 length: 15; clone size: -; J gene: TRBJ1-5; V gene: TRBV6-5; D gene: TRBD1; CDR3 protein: CASSPGQGDGQPQHF; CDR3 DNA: TGTGCCAGCAGCCCGGGACAGGGGGACGGTCAGCCCCAGCATTTT
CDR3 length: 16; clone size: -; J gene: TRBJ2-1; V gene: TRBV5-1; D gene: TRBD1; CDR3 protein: CASSLDGQGRFNEQFF; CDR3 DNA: TGCGCCAGCAGCTTGGATGGACAGGGGAGGTTCAATGAGCAGTTCTTC
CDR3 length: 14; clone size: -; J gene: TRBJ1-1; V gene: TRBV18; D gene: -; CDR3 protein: CASSPTQGPFEAFF; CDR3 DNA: TGTGCCAGCTCACCCACCCAGGGCCCCTTTGAAGCTTTCTTT
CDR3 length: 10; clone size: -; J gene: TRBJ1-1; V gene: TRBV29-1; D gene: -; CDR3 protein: CSVRSTEAFF; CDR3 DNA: TGCAGCGTGCGGAGCACTGAAGCTTTCTTT
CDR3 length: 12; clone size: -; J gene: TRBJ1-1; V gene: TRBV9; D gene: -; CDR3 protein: CASSAKNTEAFF; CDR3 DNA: TGTGCCAGCAGCGCCAAGAACACTGAAGCTTTCTTT
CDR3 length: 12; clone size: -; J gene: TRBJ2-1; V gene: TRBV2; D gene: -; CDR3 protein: CASSEARDEQFF; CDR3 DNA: TGTGCCAGCAGTGAAGCGCGGGATGAGCAGTTCTTC
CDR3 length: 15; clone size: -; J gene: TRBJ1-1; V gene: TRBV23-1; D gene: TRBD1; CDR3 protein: CAGSGQADMNTEAFF; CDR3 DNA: TGCGCCGGTTCGGGACAGGCGGACATGAACACTGAAGCTTTCTTT
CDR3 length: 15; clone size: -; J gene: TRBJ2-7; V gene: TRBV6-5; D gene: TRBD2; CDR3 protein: CASLRAGGSSYEQYF; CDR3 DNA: TGTGCCAGCTTACGGGCGGGAGGTTCTTCCTACGAGCAGTACTTC
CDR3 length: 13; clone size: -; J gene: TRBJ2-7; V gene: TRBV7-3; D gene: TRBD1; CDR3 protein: CASSHNRGLEQYF; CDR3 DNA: TGTGCCAGCAGCCACAACAGGGGGCTCGAGCAGTACTTC
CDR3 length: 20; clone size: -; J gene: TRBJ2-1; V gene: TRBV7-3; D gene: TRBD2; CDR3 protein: CASSPGRLAGGDSSYNEQFF; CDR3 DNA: TGTGCCAGCAGCCCCGGCCGACTAGCGGGGGGCGACAGCTCCTACAATGAGCAGTTCTTC
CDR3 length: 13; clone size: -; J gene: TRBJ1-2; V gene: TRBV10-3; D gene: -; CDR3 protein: CAVQEGSLYGYTF; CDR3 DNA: TGTGCCGTTCAGGAAGGGAGTCTCTATGGCTACACCTTC
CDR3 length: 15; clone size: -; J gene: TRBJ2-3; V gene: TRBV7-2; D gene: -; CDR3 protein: CASSLPTGGTDTQYF; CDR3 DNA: TGTGCCAGCAGCTTACCTACGGGGGGCACAGATACGCAGTATTTT
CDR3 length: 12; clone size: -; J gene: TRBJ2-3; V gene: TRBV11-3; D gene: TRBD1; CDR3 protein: CATGTRGDRTRF; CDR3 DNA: TGTGCCACGGGTACAAGGGGGGACAGGACTCGTTTT
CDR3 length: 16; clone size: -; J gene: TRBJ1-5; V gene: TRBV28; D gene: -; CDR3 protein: CASRRYRDAGNQPQHF; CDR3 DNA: TGTGCCAGCAGACGTTACAGGGATGCTGGCAATCAGCCCCAGCATTTT
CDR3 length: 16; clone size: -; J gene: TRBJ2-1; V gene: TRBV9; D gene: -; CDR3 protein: CASSVDVTGAYNEQFF; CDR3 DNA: TGTGCCAGCAGCGTAGATGTAACGGGAGCCTACAATGAGCAGTTCTTC
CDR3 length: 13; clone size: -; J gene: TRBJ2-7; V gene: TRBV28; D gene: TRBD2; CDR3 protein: CATTGGRLSEQYF; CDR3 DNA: TGTGCCACCACGGGGGGGCGCCTCTCCGAGCAGTACTTC
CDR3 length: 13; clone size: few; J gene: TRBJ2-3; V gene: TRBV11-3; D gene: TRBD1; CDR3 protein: CASSFLGQGTQYF; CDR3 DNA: TGTGCCAGCAGCTTCCTCGGACAGGGTACGCAGTATTTT